This T cell receptor beta chain came from a study of T cell responses to AZD1222 COVID-19 vaccine. Per the germline V gene, CDR1 is SEHNR and CDR2 is FQNEAQ (reference sequence). Deletions cut 2 bases from V and 6 bases from J, with 8 bases between. The CDR3 is 12 amino acids. Pooling was applied to second doses at about 4 or about 12 weeks. Measured with immunoSEQ multiplex PCR; TCRdb has only the in-frame clones, and not every one. The sample lists about 70,000 clones; about 83% were seen once. Sequencing used peripheral blood, obtained 28 days after the second AZD1222 dose. The chain is built from TRBV7-9 and TRBJ2-7, with D unclear. This TCR derives from an adult who received the AZD1222 COVID-19 vaccine. CDR3 loop: CASSLRFAEQYF. The CDR3 DNA sequence: TGTGCCAGCAGCTTACGGTTCGCCGAGCAGTACTTC.